This is a list of T cell receptor beta chains from one sample in a study of T cell responses to AZD1222 COVID-19 vaccine. This table comes from immunoSEQ multiplex PCR, and its TCRdb copy is limited to in-frame clones, with some not included. Among about 120,000 clones listed, 85% to 90% were seen once. Here the sequenced sample was peripheral blood, taken on day 0 of AZD1222 vaccination. These receptors were collected from an adult in good health. CDR3s include the opening cysteine and the closing phenylalanine or tryptophan. D genes are given only for firm matches. The listing skips clone size in some rows; elsewhere it reads once, few, many or a size class.

J	V	length	size	D	DNA	CDR3
TRBJ1-4	TRBV18	15	.	TRBD1	TGTGCCAGCTCACCACGGGACAGGCTAGATGAAAAACTGTTTTTT	CASSPRDRLDEKLFF
TRBJ2-1	TRBV19	12	.	.	TGTGCCAGTAGTATACAGGGGAATGAGCAGTTCTTC	CASSIQGNEQFF
TRBJ1-2	TRBV11-2	12	.	.	TGTGCCAGCACCCAGGGGTCTGGAGGCTACACCTTC	CASTQGSGGYTF
TRBJ1-1	TRBV12-3/TRBV12-4	13	.	.	TGTGCCAGCAGCCCCGGGGAGAACACTGAAGCTTTCTTT	CASSPGENTEAFF
TRBJ1-4	TRBV5-8	15	once	TRBD1	TGTGCCAGCAGCTTGGGGACAGGCGCCCATGAAAAACTGTTTTTT	CASSLGTGAHEKLFF
TRBJ2-2	TRBV6-5	15	once	.	TGTGCCAGTCGACGGAGGACAGCCAACACCGGGGAGCTGTTTTTT	CASRRRTANTGELFF
TRBJ1-4	TRBV21-1	11	.	.	TGTGCCAGCAGATGGCTAAAGGGACTGTTTTTT	CASRWLKGLFF
TRBJ1-6	TRBV5-1	16	.	.	TGCGCCAGCAGCTTGGCAGGGGACGGACCTTATTCACCCCTCCACTTT	CASSLAGDGPYSPLHF
TRBJ1-3	TRBV28	14	.	TRBD1	TGTGCCAGCAGACTTGGGACAGTAAGAAACACCATATATTTT	CASRLGTVRNTIYF
TRBJ2-3	TRBV13	16	.	TRBD2	TGTGCCAGCAGCCCCCGACTAGCGGGGAACACAGATACGCAGTATTTT	CASSPRLAGNTDTQYF
TRBJ2-1	TRBV4-3	14	.	.	TGCGCCAGCAGCCAAGGGTCGTCAGACAATGAGCAGTTCTTC	CASSQGSSDNEQFF
TRBJ2-7	TRBV10-2	12	once	TRBD2	TGCGCCAGCGCGGCGGGGGGCTACGAGCAGTACTTC	CASAAGGYEQYF
TRBJ1-1	TRBV18	15	.	TRBD1	TGTGCCAGCTCACCTCGACAGGGGTTGGACACTGAAGCTTTCTTT	CASSPRQGLDTEAFF
TRBJ2-5	TRBV6-1	18	.	.	TGTGCCAGCAGTGAAGCCGTTCGACAGAGCATAGCCGCGGAGACCCAGTACTTC	CASSEAVRQSIAAETQYF
TRBJ1-1	TRBV7-9	14	.	.	TGTGCCAGCAGCTTAGGTGGCAGTTACACTGAAGCTTTCTTT	CASSLGGSYTEAFF
TRBJ1-3	TRBV5-1	15	.	TRBD1	TGCGCCAGCAGCGCGACAGGGGGCTATGGAAACACCATATATTTT	CASSATGGYGNTIYF
TRBJ1-1	TRBV5-5	13	.	.	TGTGCCAGCAGTTGGACAGTGAACACTGAAGCTTTCTTT	CASSWTVNTEAFF
TRBJ1-5	TRBV2	15	once	.	TGTGCCAGCAGTGGGGGCACCGGAGGCAATCAGCCCCAGCATTTT	CASSGGTGGNQPQHF
TRBJ1-1	TRBV5-1	14	.	.	TGCGCCAGCAGCTTGATTGCAGGGGACACTGAAGCTTTCTTT	CASSLIAGDTEAFF
TRBJ2-7	TRBV7-2	14	once	TRBD1	TGTGCCAGCAGTCCGGGACAGGAGTCCTACGAGCAGTACTTC	CASSPGQESYEQYF
TRBJ2-5	TRBV14	13	.	.	TGTGCCAGCAGCCAAGGCCGGAGGGGGACCCAGTACTTC	CASSQGRRGTQYF
TRBJ1-2	TRBV30	13	.	.	TGTGCCTGGAGTCAAAACTTGTACTATGGCTACACCTTC	CAWSQNLYYGYTF
TRBJ1-5	TRBV27	14	.	.	TGTGCCAGCAGTCCCGGCAGCAACAATCAGCCCCAGCATTTT	CASSPGSNNQPQHF
TRBJ2-5	TRBV27	13	.	.	TGTGCCAGCAGTTTACTGGCGGAAGAGACCCAGTACTTC	CASSLLAEETQYF
TRBJ1-4	TRBV21-1	18	.	.	.	CASSKPRVGPGANEKLFF
TRBJ2-7	TRBV18	14	.	.	TGTGCCAGCTCACCCCCCTCAGGGCCCCACCAGCAGTACTTC	CASSPPSGPHQQYF
TRBJ1-5	TRBV19	15	.	TRBD1	TGTGCCAGTAGCCCCACTTGGACAGGGGATCAGCCCCAGCATTTT	CASSPTWTGDQPQHF
TRBJ1-1	TRBV5-1	16	.	TRBD1	TGCGCCAGCAGCTTGGGGGCTACAGGGGGGAGCACTGAAGCTTTCTTT	CASSLGATGGSTEAFF
TRBJ1-1	TRBV5-8	14	.	.	TGTGCCAGCAGCTTGACTGCAATGAACACTGAAGCTTTCTTT	CASSLTAMNTEAFF
TRBJ1-2	TRBV30	12	.	.	TGTGCCTGGAGTGCGAAAACAGGGCCTACAACCTTC	CAWSAKTGPTTF
TRBJ2-1	TRBV9	16	.	TRBD2	TGTGCCAGCAGCTTAGAAGCGGGGGGCCAATACAATGAGCAGTTCTTC	CASSLEAGGQYNEQFF
TRBJ1-3	TRBV6-1	15	once	.	TGTGCCAGCAGTGAAAGCGGGGGGGGCGGAAACACCATATATTTT	CASSESGGGGNTIYF
TRBJ1-2	TRBV7-2	15	.	TRBD1	TGTGCCAGCAGCTTAGCGGGGGGACAGGGATATGGCTACACCTTC	CASSLAGGQGYGYTF
TRBJ1-6	TRBV5-1	17	once	TRBD1	TGCGCCAGCAGCTGGACAGGACTGAGCTCCTATAATTCACCCCTCCACTTT	CASSWTGLSSYNSPLHF
TRBJ1-2	TRBV30	12	.	.	TGTGCCGGGAAAGAGGACGACTATGGCTACACCTTC	CAGKEDDYGYTF
TRBJ1-6	TRBV5-1	15	.	.	TGCGCCAGCAGCTTACAATCAGGGGTAGGATCACCCCTCCACTTT	CASSLQSGVGSPLHF
TRBJ2-1	TRBV5-6	14	.	.	TGTGCCAGCAGCTTGCGGACAGTGAACAATGAGCAGTTCTTC	CASSLRTVNNEQFF
TRBJ1-1	TRBV7-7	13	.	.	TGTGCCAGCAGCTCGACCGAGAACACTGAAGCTTTCTTT	CASSSTENTEAFF
TRBJ1-3	TRBV3-1/TRBV3-2	15	.	.	TGTGCCAGCAGCCAACCACGGACTGTTGGAAACACCATATATTTT	CASSQPRTVGNTIYF
TRBJ1-6	TRBV5-4	14	.	TRBD1	TGTGCCAGCAGCTTAGAGACAGGGGGCGGTCCCCTCCACTTT	CASSLETGGGPLHF
TRBJ1-6	TRBV30	13	.	.	TGTGCCTGGAGTCTGTCGGGGGAATCACCCCTCCACTTT	CAWSLSGESPLHF
TRBJ1-1	TRBV6-5	15	once	.	TGTGCCAGCAGTTACTCGTTCGCGGCTCGCACTGAAGCTTTCTTT	CASSYSFAARTEAFF
TRBJ2-7	TRBV4-1	14	.	TRBD1	TGCGCCAGCAGCCAAGACGCGACAGGGGGGGAGCAGTACTTC	CASSQDATGGEQYF
TRBJ2-7	TRBV9	14	few	.	TGTGCCAGCCAACCTACGGGGCGGGGGCACGAGCAGTACTTC	CASQPTGRGHEQYF
TRBJ2-3	TRBV30	14	.	TRBD2	TGTGCCTGGAGTGAGGGACTAGATCCCGATACGCAGTATTTT	CAWSEGLDPDTQYF
TRBJ1-4	TRBV3-1/TRBV3-2	14	.	TRBD1	TGTGCCAGCAGCCCCTCAGGGGGGAATGAAAAACTGTTTTTT	CASSPSGGNEKLFF
TRBJ1-1	TRBV5-4	14	.	.	TGTGCCAGCAGCTTGTGGACAGAGAACACTGAAGCTTTCTTT	CASSLWTENTEAFF
TRBJ2-6	TRBV14	16	.	.	TGTGCCAGCAGCCTAAAGGGGTTAGAAGGGGCCAACGTCCTGACTTTC	CASSLKGLEGANVLTF
TRBJ2-3	TRBV7-9	15	.	.	TGTGCCAGCAGCTTAGGGGCACGAAGCACAGATACGCAGTATTTT	CASSLGARSTDTQYF
TRBJ1-2	TRBV3-1/TRBV3-2	12	.	.	TGTGCCAGCAGCCAAGGGCAACATGGCTACACCTTC	CASSQGQHGYTF
TRBJ1-2	TRBV12-3/TRBV12-4	12	.	.	TGTGCCAGCAGGACAGGATCCTATGGCTACACCTTC	CASRTGSYGYTF
TRBJ2-5	TRBV2	16	.	.	TGTGCCAGCAGTGAACGGGTAGGAGTTCCTCAAGAGACCCAGTACTTC	CASSERVGVPQETQYF
TRBJ1-2	TRBV4-3	15	.	.	TGCGCCAGCAGCCAAGAGGACACTGTTTCCTATGGCTACACCTTC	CASSQEDTVSYGYTF
TRBJ1-3	TRBV11-2	14	.	.	TGTGCCAGCAGCTTAGACCCTGGGGTGAGCACCATATATTTT	CASSLDPGVSTIYF
TRBJ2-7	TRBV30	11	.	.	TGTGCCTGGAGTGTCCGGGAGTCGCAGTACTTC	CAWSVRESQYF